The 32 T cell receptor beta chains below come from one sample, sequenced in a study of blood T cell repertoires in COVID-19. Generated by immunoSEQ multiplex PCR, the TCRdb table keeps only in-frame clones and is missing some. In the table there are roughly 150,000 clones, roughly 80% of which are singletons. The specimen sequenced was peripheral blood. These receptors were taken from a man in his fifties or sixties with acute or convalescent COVID-19.

This clone was observed a single time. This chain connects TRBV2 to TRBJ2-3, with no clear D. The germline V and J ends were trimmed by 7 bases and 4 bases, with 15 bases remaining between them. Per the germline V gene, CDR1 is SNHLY and CDR2 is FYNNEI. CDR3 length: 14 amino acids. The CDR3 DNA follows: TGTGCCAGCATGACGGCTCCTCGGGCAGATACGCAGTATTTT. Protein sequence: CASMTAPRADTQYF.

The rearrangement joins TRBV5-5 to TRBJ1-2; 8 bases are shared with TRBD1. The germline CDR1 and CDR2 sequences are SGHKS and YYEKEE (reference sequence). The CDR3 extends over 17 amino acids. V was clipped by 0 bases and J by 5 bases; unmatched bases: 12. The DNA of the CDR3 is TGTGCCAGCAGCTTGGAACTCTCCGGACAGGGTATTTATGGCTACACCTTC. It translates to CASSLELSGQGIYGYTF.

The chain couples TRBV25-1 to TRBJ2-2, with D maybe TRBD1 (5 bases). This CDR3 comprises 14 residues. The ends were cut back, 1 base at V and 3 bases at J, with 6 bases in the middle. CDR1 is MGHDK and CDR2 is SYGVNS in the germline V gene. This chain's CDR3 is CASSESRDTGELFF. The CDR3 DNA reads as TGTGCCAGCAGTGAATCCAGGGACACCGGGGAGCTGTTTTTT.

The chain employs TRBV20-1 and TRBJ1-2, with TRBD1 as a possible D gene (5 bases). Trimming took 7 bases from V and 3 from J, leaving 9 bases between them. The germline CDR1 and CDR2 sequences are DFQATT and SNEGSKA (reference sequence). The length of the CDR3 is 11 residues. The DNA for the CDR3 is TGCAGTGATTCGGGGGACTATGGCTACACCTTC. Protein: CSDSGDYGYTF.

This rearrangement joins TRBV9 to TRBJ1-4, with D unclear. Germline assignment: CDR1 SGDLS and CDR2 YYNGEE. V lost 0 bases to trimming and J lost 8 bases, with 20 bases between them. The CDR3 contains 17 residues. In DNA form, the CDR3 reads TGTGCCAGCAGCGTAGCAGGCCAGAGAGCTAATGGAGAAAAACTGTTTTTT. It translates to CASSVAGQRANGEKLFF. The entire variable domain, with the rest obtained from reference TRBV9 and TRBJ1-4, is as follows: DSGVTQTPKHLITATGQRVTLRCSPRSGDLSVYWYQQSLDQGLQFLIQYYNGEERAKGNILERFSAQQFPDLHSELNLSSLELGDSALYFCASSVAGQRANGEKLFFGSGTQLSVL.

The CDR3 nucleotides read TGTGCCAGCAGCGTGGATACAGGGCTTTCACCCCTCCACTTT. It yields the protein CASSVDTGLSPLHF. V and J are TRBV9 and TRBJ1-6; weak D call: TRBD1 (6 bases). V was clipped by 2 bases and J by 9 bases, with 12 bases between them. This CDR3 comprises 14 residues. Germline V gives CDR1 SGDLS, CDR2 YYNGEE. Based on the CDR3 plus reference TRBV9 and TRBJ1-6, the full variable domain is DSGVTQTPKHLITATGQRVTLRCSPRSGDLSVYWYQQSLDQGLQFLIQYYNGEERAKGNILERFSAQQFPDLHSELNLSSLELGDSALYFCASSVDTGLSPLHFGNGTRLTVT.

As regards this clone: This clone may be a read error of a much larger clone one base away. Additional DNA sequences in this sample encode the identical CDR3. This chain joins TRBV6-6 and TRBJ1-2; 9 bases are a match to TRBD1. J was trimmed by 2 bases and V by 8 bases; bases with no gene match: 0. The V gene's germline CDR1 is MNHNY and CDR2 SVGAGI (reference sequence). The CDR3 has 12 amino acids. For the CDR3, the DNA is TGTGCCAGCGGACAGGGGAACTATGGCTACACCTTC. Translation: CASGQGNYGYTF.

The V call is TRBV9, the J call TRBJ1-2; maybe TRBD1 (6 bases). Trimming shortened V by 5 bases and J by 0 bases, and 20 bases separated the two germline ends. The germline gives CDR1 SGDLS, CDR2 YYNGEE. The CDR3 length is 17 residues. The DNA of the CDR3 is TGTGCCAGCAGTGGGACCGGGACAATTAAGGCTAACTATGGCTACACCTTC. Translation gives CASSGTGTIKANYGYTF.

This clone was counted a single time. The CDR3 sequence: CASSSQYRVSRYEQYF. CDR3 nucleotide sequence: TGTGCCAGCAGCTCCCAATACAGGGTTTCCCGATACGAGCAGTACTTC. The rearrangement joins TRBV3-1 (or the pseudogene TRBV3-2) to TRBJ2-7; TRBD1 might be the D (6 bases). Germline-derived CDR1 and CDR2 are LGHDT and YNNKEL (reference sequence). V was clipped by 5 bases and J by 4 bases, with 21 bases between them. The CDR3 extends over 16 amino acids.

The J gene is TRBJ2-7, the V gene TRBV14; TRBD2 is a possible D gene (6 bases). This CDR3 contains 15 residues. V was pared by 2 bases and J by 2 bases, with 13 bases between. Germline CDR1 and CDR2: SGHDN and FVKESK. The CDR3 reads CASSQPGLQTYEQYF. The CDR3 DNA reads as TGTGCCAGCAGCCAACCGGGACTCCAGACCTACGAGCAGTACTTC.

The chain couples TRBV27 to TRBJ1-1; 7 bases align to TRBD1. Germline-derived CDR1 and CDR2 are MNHEY and SMNVEV (reference sequence). The CDR3 contains 15 residues. The J segment lost 1 base and the V segment lost 3 bases, leaving 5 bases of the junction unmatched. The CDR3, as DNA: TGTGCCAGCAGTTTTAGTCGGGACAGGAACACTGAAGCTTTCTTT. Amino acids: CASSFSRDRNTEAFF.

The rearrangement uses TRBV21-1 and TRBJ1-1; TRBD1 is the table's D call and was not checked against the DNA. TRBV21-1 is termed a pseudogene. CDR3 size: 18 residues. DNA for the CDR3: TGTGCCAGCAGCAAAGGCCCGGACAGTTCTTGGATGAACACTGAAGCTTTCTTT. Translating gives CASSKGPDSSWMNTEAFF.

Concerning this clone itself: Germline is not matched at one junction end, which may reflect a read error. The chain employs TRBV3-1 (or the pseudogene TRBV3-2) and TRBJ1-3; tentative D call: TRBD1 (6 bases). Per germline, CDR1 LGHDT and CDR2 YNNKEL (reference sequence). This CDR3 comprises 15 residues. CDR3: CASRQAGGWGNTIYF. The CDR3 DNA follows: TGTGCCAGCCGCCAGGCGGGGGGCTGGGGAAACACCATATATTTT.

The chain links TRBV27 to TRBJ1-6; D possibly corresponds to TRBD1 (6 bases). Trimming took off 5 bases at V and 6 bases at J, with 14 bases between the two ends. This CDR3 contains 15 residues. In germline, CDR1 is MNHEY, CDR2 SMNVEV (reference sequence). CDR3 DNA sequence: TGTGCCAGCAGTAACGCGGGAGGGGGTAATTCACCCCTCCACTTT. It codes for CASSNAGGGNSPLHF.

This clone has a handful of counts. The chain employs TRBV7-9 and TRBJ2-1; TRBD2 matches 14 bases. CDR3 length: 18 residues. Germline V lookup: CDR1 SEHNR, CDR2 FQNEAQ (reference sequence). J gave up 0 bases and V 2 bases, and 3 bases lay outside the gene matches. CDR3 sequence reads: CASSLPGLAGVSYNEQFF. Written as DNA, the CDR3 is TGTGCCAGCAGCTTACCGGGACTAGCGGGGGTCTCCTACAATGAGCAGTTCTTC.

Concerning this clone: Sequence at one end of the junction differs from germline and may be a read error. The chain uses TRBV11-2 and TRBJ1-1; a weak D match, TRBD1 (6 bases). Per germline, CDR1 SGHAT and CDR2 FQNNGV. The length of the CDR3 is 13 residues. CDR3 loop: CASSLTGNAEAFF. The CDR3 coding sequence is TGTGCCAGCAGCTTAACAGGGAACGCTGAAGCTTTCTTT.

V gene TRBV2 combines with J gene TRBJ1-5; possibly TRBD1 for D (6 bases). CDR1 and CDR2 from the germline V gene are SNHLY and FYNNEI. Trimming removed 3 bases from V and 1 base from J, with 16 bases in between. CDR3 length: 17 residues. CDR3 sequence: CASSDRWGLVSNQPQHF. In DNA form, the CDR3 reads TGTGCCAGCAGTGATAGGTGGGGGCTTGTAAGCAATCAGCCCCAGCATTTT.

This chain links TRBV12-3 or TRBV12-4 with TRBJ1-1; no clear D gene. The V and J ends lost 6 bases and 1 base respectively, with 9 bases between them. This CDR3 region has 13 residues. This chain's CDR3 is CASRYAENTEAFF. The CDR3 bases are TGTGCCAGCAGATACGCGGAGAACACTGAAGCTTTCTTT.

The chain joins TRBV10-3 to TRBJ2-3; 12 nucleotides agree with TRBD2. Germline loops: CDR1 ENHRY, CDR2 SYGVKD. The J segment lost 3 bases and the V segment lost 6 bases, leaving 7 bases of the junction unmatched. CDR3 length: 16 residues. Here the CDR3 DNA reads TGTGCCATCAGAGAGACTAGCGGGGGACAGACAGATACGCAGTATTTT. Protein: CAIRETSGGQTDTQYF.

As concerns this clone: Other nucleotide sequences in the sample specify the same CDR3. This chain joins TRBV6-5 and TRBJ2-7, with D possibly being TRBD2 (5 bases). Germline CDR1 MNHEY, CDR2 SVGAGI. This CDR3 contains 13 residues. V lost 0 bases to trimming and J lost 4 bases, with 7 bases between them. CDR3 DNA: TGTGCCAGCAGTTACTCGAGAGGGTACGAGCAGTACTTC. It codes for CASSYSRGYEQYF.

This clone showed up just a few times. V gene TRBV6-2 or TRBV6-3 combines with J gene TRBJ2-5; 12 bases fit TRBD2. The CDR3 is 16 amino acids. Germline assignment: CDR1 MNHEY and CDR2 SVGEGT. J gave up 7 bases and V 0 bases, and 6 bases lay outside the gene matches. The CDR3 is CASSYSGLAGGGTQYF. The CDR3 nucleotides read TGTGCCAGCAGTTACTCGGGACTAGCGGGCGGAGGGACCCAGTACTTC.

This clone has more than one count but fewer than ten. The V and J genes are TRBV19 and TRBJ1-6; maybe TRBD1 (5 bases). Germline V gives CDR1 LNHDA, CDR2 SQIVND (reference sequence). The CDR3 has 16 amino acids. The V and J ends lost 6 bases and 8 bases respectively, with 20 bases between them. The CDR3 protein is CASSLTGGRLDSPLHF. Written as DNA, the CDR3 is TGTGCCAGTAGCCTTACGGGGGGGAGGTTGGATTCACCCCTCCACTTT.

The chain links TRBV19 to TRBJ2-1; 12 nucleotides agree with TRBD2. CDR1 and CDR2 (germline): LNHDA, SQIVND (reference sequence). The ends lost 9 bases at V and 7 bases at J; junction bases unmatched: 4. The CDR3 totals 13 residues. In DNA, the CDR3 is TGTGCCAGCCTAGCGGGGGGGCGGAATGAGCAGTTCTTC. Encoded protein: CASLAGGRNEQFF.

The rearrangement uses TRBV7-2 and TRBJ1-2; 11 bases line up with TRBD1. This CDR3 is 15 amino acids long. V was pared by 4 bases and J by 5 bases, with 6 bases of the junction left unmatched. CDR1 is SGHTA, CDR2 FQGNSA, per germline. The CDR3 region is CASSYTGTGGYGYTF. The CDR3 DNA is TGTGCCAGCAGCTACACCGGGACAGGGGGTTATGGCTACACCTTC.

The chain has TRBV4-1 and TRBJ1-1, with D perhaps matching TRBD1 (5 bases). CDR3 length: 16 amino acids. Looked up from germline, CDR1 is MGHRA and CDR2 is YSYEKL. V was trimmed by 1 base and J by 1 base, leaving 13 bases between them. CDR3 sequence reads: CASSQGQPGPNTEAFF. DNA for the CDR3: TGCGCCAGCAGCCAAGGGCAACCAGGGCCGAACACTGAAGCTTTCTTT.

J is TRBJ2-1 and V is TRBV4-2; 8 positions match TRBD2. Germline V CDR1 and CDR2: LGHNA, YNFKEQ. CDR3 length: 12 residues. The J segment lost 9 bases and the V segment lost 6 bases, leaving 4 bases of the junction unmatched. CDR3 in DNA: TGTGCCAGCAGACTAGCGGCAGGTGAGCAGTTCTTC. Encoded protein: CASRLAAGEQFF.

The chain employs TRBV20-1 and TRBJ2-5; 8 nucleotides align to TRBD2. The J segment lost 4 bases and the V segment lost 3 bases, leaving 7 bases of the junction unmatched. In germline, CDR1 is DFQATT, CDR2 SNEGSKA (reference sequence). The CDR3 contains 14 residues. Here the CDR3 DNA reads TGCAGTGCTAGTAAGGTAGCGGGGCTAGAGACCCAGTACTTC. Its protein is CSASKVAGLETQYF.

The chain is built from TRBV28 and TRBJ1-1; weak D call: TRBD1 (5 bases). CDR1 MDHEN and CDR2 SYDVKM come from the germline V gene. V lost 2 bases, J lost 0 bases, and 10 bases lay in between. This CDR3 is 15 amino acids long. The CDR3 nucleotides read TGTGCCAGCAGTTTACAGGGAGGAATGAACACTGAAGCTTTCTTT. It is translated as CASSLQGGMNTEAFF.

The rearrangement uses TRBV9 and TRBJ2-3; 9 bases line up with TRBD2. CDR3 length: 16 amino acids. The germline V gene encodes CDR1 SGDLS and CDR2 YYNGEE. Trimming took 4 bases from V and 4 from J; bases not matched to a gene: 10. The CDR3 DNA follows: TGTGCCAGCAGCCCCCAAGCGGGGGGCCACGCAGATACGCAGTATTTT. Its translation is CASSPQAGGHADTQYF.

V usage is TRBV14 and J usage is TRBJ2-1; D gene unclear. V lost 4 bases and J 10 bases, leaving 14 bases between the germline ends. Germline CDR1 reads SGHDN; CDR2 reads FVKESK. The CDR3 sequence is 13 residues long. CDR3 bases: TGTGCCAGCAGCCCCCAGCCCAGGCAAGAGCAGTTCTTC. It encodes CASSPQPRQEQFF.

This sequence joins TRBV5-4 and TRBJ2-3; a weak D match, TRBD2 (5 bases). V lost 0 bases and J lost 2, with 10 bases in between. CDR3 length: 15 amino acids. Germline assignment: CDR1 SGHNT and CDR2 YYREEE (reference sequence). The CDR3 bases are TGTGCCAGCAGCTTGGCGGGAAGATTCACAGATACGCAGTATTTT. This sequence encodes CASSLAGRFTDTQYF.

The chain is built from TRBV9 and TRBJ2-1; 7 nucleotides align to TRBD2. The CDR3 extends over 15 amino acids. Trimming took 0 bases from V and 4 from J; bases not matched to a gene: 4. Germline CDR1 reads SGDLS; CDR2 reads YYNGEE. CDR3 coding DNA: TGTGCCAGCAGCGTAGACTGGACTAGGTACAATGAGCAGTTCTTC. Translated: CASSVDWTRYNEQFF.